This is a list of T cell receptor beta chains from one sample in a study of Ad26.COV2.S vaccination and SARS-CoV-2 variants. Data came from immunoSEQ multiplex PCR; TCRdb stores just in-frame clones and leaves some out. The data contain more than 300,000 clones, around 84% of them singletons. The sample consisted of peripheral blood, taken in a trial of Ad26.COV2.S vaccine versus placebo. The receptors come from a person between 18 and 65 years old who received the Ad26.COV2.S COVID-19 vaccine or a placebo. CDR3s include the opening cysteine and the closing phenylalanine or tryptophan. A D gene is named only where the DNA matches it firmly. Expanded clones are given a class, and other clones once, few, many or no size at all.

TRBV4-1	.	TRBJ1-4	.	TGCGCCAGCAGTCTCGGACAGTTAAATGAAAAACTGTTTTTT	CASSLGQLNEKLFF
TRBV5-1	.	TRBJ2-5	TRBD2	TGCGCCAGCAGCCGGACTAGCAGTTTCCAAGAGACCCAGTACTTC	CASSRTSSFQETQYF
TRBV5-1	once	TRBJ1-1	.	TGCGCCAGCAGCTTGGGGGGAAACTTGAACACTGAAGCTTTCTTT	CASSLGGNLNTEAFF
TRBV6-5	.	TRBJ1-1	.	TGTGCCAGCAGTTACTCCCGAGAGGCGAACACTGAAGCTTTCTTT	CASSYSREANTEAFF
TRBV12-3/TRBV12-4	.	TRBJ2-5	TRBD1	TGTGCCAGCAGTCCCAGGGGGAAAGAGACCCAGTACTTC	CASSPRGKETQYF
TRBV4-1	.	TRBJ2-1	TRBD1	TGCGCCAGCAGCCAAAGAGAGGGACAGAGCTCCTACAATGAGCAGTTCTTC	CASSQREGQSSYNEQFF
TRBV10-3	.	TRBJ2-5	.	TGTGCCATCAGTGAACTTCATTGGGGAAAAGAGACCCAGTACTTC	CAISELHWGKETQYF
TRBV3-1/TRBV3-2	.	TRBJ1-2	.	TGTGCCAGCAGCCATAGGGTACGGGGGTTCGGTGGCTACACCTTC	CASSHRVRGFGGYTF
TRBV5-1	.	TRBJ2-3	TRBD1	TGCGCCAGCAGTTATCTACGGGACAGGGTAACAGATACGCAGTATTTT	CASSYLRDRVTDTQYF
TRBV29-1	.	TRBJ1-1	.	TGCAGCGTTGAAGGGCTGTTAGGGAACACTGAAGCTTTCTTT	CSVEGLLGNTEAFF
TRBV9	.	TRBJ2-3	TRBD2	TGTGCCAGCAGCGTAGCCGGGGGGGCCTTCACAGATACGCAGTATTTT	CASSVAGGAFTDTQYF
TRBV10-1	.	TRBJ1-1	.	TGCGCCAGCACCCGCGGACAGAACACTGAAGCTTTCTTT	CASTRGQNTEAFF
TRBV6-6	.	TRBJ2-1	.	TGTGCCAGCAGCGGGACCCTCAATGAGCAGTTCTTC	CASSGTLNEQFF
TRBV5-4	.	TRBJ2-1	TRBD1	TGTGCCAGCAGCTTAAAACAGGGGACCTACAATGAGCAGTTCTTC	CASSLKQGTYNEQFF
TRBV6-5	.	TRBJ1-5	TRBD1	TGTGCCAGCAGCGTGGACAGGTGGGAGGAGCCCCAGCATTTT	CASSVDRWEEPQHF
TRBV5-6	.	TRBJ1-6	.	TGTGCCAGCAGCCAAGGGACATTGGGCTCACCCCTCCACTTT	CASSQGTLGSPLHF
TRBV5-8	.	TRBJ2-7	.	TGTGCCAGCATCGTCCACGGGGGGCGCCGGAACGAGCAGTACTTC	CASIVHGGRRNEQYF
TRBV7-8	.	TRBJ2-5	.	TGTGCCAGCAGCTTAAGGCAGGTCCGGACCCAGTACTTC	CASSLRQVRTQYF
TRBV7-8	.	TRBJ1-1	.	TGTGCCAGCAGCTTAGCTCACCCCCAAGAGAGGAACACTGAAGCTTTCTTT	CASSLAHPQERNTEAFF
TRBV18	.	TRBJ1-5	TRBD1	TGTGCCAGCTCCCGGGACAGGGGAAATCAGCCCCAGCATTTT	CASSRDRGNQPQHF
TRBV30	.	TRBJ1-5	.	TGTGCCTTCCTGGAGACGGGGGGCAATCAGCCCCAGCATTTT	CAFLETGGNQPQHF
TRBV24-1	few	TRBJ1-5	TRBD1	TGTGCCACCAGTGATCCCAGGGGGGGCGATAGCAATCAGCCCCAGCATTTT	CATSDPRGGDSNQPQHF
TRBV3-1/TRBV3-2	.	TRBJ1-1	.	TGTGCCAGCAGCCCCGGCGGCGGGTGGACTGAAGCTTTCTTT	CASSPGGGWTEAFF
TRBV25-1	.	TRBJ1-2	TRBD1	TGTGCCAGCAGTCCTCGCGGGACAGCCGGCTACACCTTC	CASSPRGTAGYTF
TRBV4-1	.	TRBJ2-5	TRBD2	TGCGCCAGCAGGGTCGGGGGGACGGCGGGAGAGACCCAGTACTTC	CASRVGGTAGETQYF
TRBV27	.	TRBJ1-3	.	TGTGCCAGCAGTTTACTACCTGGTGGAAACACCATATATTTT	CASSLLPGGNTIYF
TRBV28	.	TRBJ2-3	TRBD2	TGTGCCAGCAGTTTAATAGCGGGGGGAAGCACAGATACGCAGTATTTT	CASSLIAGGSTDTQYF
TRBV5-1	.	TRBJ1-2	.	TGCGCCAGCAGATCGACAGACGGTGGCTACACCTTC	CASRSTDGGYTF
TRBV12-3/TRBV12-4	once	TRBJ1-2	.	TGTGCCAGCAGTTTCTCAAACTATGGCTACACCTTC	CASSFSNYGYTF
TRBV19	.	TRBJ1-1	.	TGTGCCAGTAGAAGGGCCAGTGAAGCTTTCTTT	CASRRASEAFF
TRBV3-1/TRBV3-2	.	TRBJ2-7	TRBD2	TGTGCCAGCAGAGCGGGGGGCTCCTACGAGCAGTACTTC	CASRAGGSYEQYF
TRBV10-3	.	TRBJ2-1	TRBD2	TGTGCCATCAGTGAGTCTAGCGGGAACAATGAGCAGTTCTTC	CAISESSGNNEQFF
TRBV5-8	.	TRBJ1-1	.	TGTGCCAGCAGCTTGATGGGGGGGGACACTGAAGCTTTCTTT	CASSLMGGDTEAFF
TRBV19	.	TRBJ1-1	.	TGTGCCATTAAAGAGGCACCCCGGAACACTGAAGCTTTCTTT	CAIKEAPRNTEAFF
TRBV5-1	.	TRBJ1-2	.	TGCGCCAGCAGCTTGGAGGGGGTGGGAACCAGGGACTATGGCTACACCTTC	CASSLEGVGTRDYGYTF
TRBV3-1/TRBV3-2	.	TRBJ1-1	.	TGTGCCAGCAGCACAGGTCCCGCGAACACTGAAGCTTTCTTT	CASSTGPANTEAFF
TRBV7-9	few	TRBJ1-2	TRBD1	TGTGCCAGCAGCTTACAGGGGGCGATCTATGGCTACACCTTC	CASSLQGAIYGYTF
TRBV7-9	.	TRBJ1-4	TRBD1	TGTGCCAGCAGCACCCGTGGGACAGGGGGCCCGCGTGAAAAACTGTTTTTT	CASSTRGTGGPREKLFF
TRBV9	once	TRBJ2-2	.	TGTGCCAGCAGCGTCGGGGTTGGAACCGGGGAGCTGTTTTTT	CASSVGVGTGELFF
TRBV9	once	TRBJ2-3	.	TGTGCCAGCAGCGTATCCACCCTCACAGATACGCAGTATTTT	CASSVSTLTDTQYF
TRBV19	.	TRBJ2-5	.	TGTGCCAGTAGTCCACCCTGGAACCAAGAGACCCAGTACTTC	CASSPPWNQETQYF
TRBV12-3/TRBV12-4	once	TRBJ1-5	.	TGTGCCAGCAGTTTAATGGTCAATCAGCCCCAGCATTTT	CASSLMVNQPQHF
TRBV25-1	few	TRBJ1-2	.	TGTGCCAGCAGCGTTAGACGGGGCTATGGCTACACCTTC	CASSVRRGYGYTF
TRBV5-1	.	TRBJ2-1	.	TGCGCCAGCAGCTTGCCACAGGGATTTGAGCAGTTCTTC	CASSLPQGFEQFF
TRBV10-1	.	TRBJ1-4	.	TGCGCCAGCAGGGGGAGGGCCACTGGTAATGAAAAACTGTTTTTT	CASRGRATGNEKLFF
TRBV18	.	TRBJ1-5	.	TGTGCCAGCTCACCAGGGTCCCATCAGCCCCAGCATTTT	CASSPGSHQPQHF
TRBV6-1	.	TRBJ1-6	.	TGTGCCAGCAGTGAGGCTGTTTACCCCCTCCACTTT	CASSEAVYPLHF
TRBV5-6	.	TRBJ1-1	.	TGTGCCAGCAGCTTGGGGGGTCGAAACACTGAAGCTTTCTTT	CASSLGGRNTEAFF
TRBV2	once	TRBJ2-3	.	TGTGCCAGCAGTGCGGGCTCCACAGATACGCAGTATTTT	CASSAGSTDTQYF
TRBV2	.	TRBJ1-2	.	TGTGCCAGCAGTGCTGTCCCTCCCGCGGGGTACACCTTC	CASSAVPPAGYTF
TRBV5-4	once	TRBJ2-1	.	TGTGCCAGCAGCTTCACACGTGACAGGCCCAATGAGCAGTTCTTC	CASSFTRDRPNEQFF
TRBV5-4	.	TRBJ1-2	TRBD1	TGTGCCAGCAGCCCGGGGACAGGGGAAGGCTACACCTTC	CASSPGTGEGYTF
TRBV30	.	TRBJ2-1	.	TGTGCCTGGAGCCCATTTGACGGGGACCCCTACAATGAGCAGTTCTTC	CAWSPFDGDPYNEQFF